The 19 T cell receptor beta chains given below trace back to one sample, sequenced in a study of cytomegalovirus exposure and HLA in healthy donors. PCR was performed using 60 Vbeta and 13 Jbeta primers. Generated by immunoSEQ multiplex PCR, the TCRdb table keeps only in-frame clones and is missing some. The sample consists of around 150,000 clones, about 80% of them appearing once. Sequenced material: PBMCs. These receptors were obtained from a woman between 35 and 50 years old in good health and CMV-seronegative.

The V and J genes are TRBV11-2 and TRBJ2-7; the D gene is possibly TRBD1 (5 bases). V was cut by 0 bases and J by 0 bases, with 6 bases left in between. Germline values: CDR1 SGHAT, CDR2 FQNNGV. The CDR3 is made up of 14 amino acids. CDR3 protein: CASSLDGASYEQYF. The CDR3 DNA reads as TGTGCCAGCAGCTTAGATGGGGCCTCCTACGAGCAGTACTTC.

The rearrangement joins TRBV27 to TRBJ2-3; D call uncertain. The CDR3 loop spans 13 amino acids. Per germline, CDR1 MNHEY and CDR2 SMNVEV (reference sequence). V dropped 2 bases and J dropped 2 bases, with 5 bases sitting between them. Written as DNA, the CDR3 is TGTGCCAGCAGTTTAGCGGCCACAGATACGCAGTATTTT. This codes for CASSLAATDTQYF.

This chain uses TRBV2 with TRBJ1-3; possibly TRBD1 for D (5 bases). CDR1 SNHLY and CDR2 FYNNEI come from the germline V gene. Trimming cost V 6 bases and J 0 bases, with 15 bases left between them. The CDR3 extends over 16 amino acids. This CDR3 reads CASREGLNVSGNTIYF. Written as DNA, the CDR3 is TGTGCCAGCAGAGAGGGACTCAACGTCTCTGGAAACACCATATATTTT.

This clone was detected only a few times. The CDR3 DNA follows: TGCGCCAGCAGCGGTCCTATGGGCGGCACAGATACGCAGTATTTT. Its protein product is CASSGPMGGTDTQYF. This chain joins TRBV4-1 and TRBJ2-3; D gene uncertain. Trimming cost V 5 bases and J 1 base, with 13 bases left between them. There are 15 residues in the CDR3. The germline V gene encodes CDR1 MGHRA and CDR2 YSYEKL.

In this sample, this clone turned up a few times. The chain combines TRBV18 with TRBJ2-5; D may be TRBD1 (5 bases). The length of the CDR3 is 15 residues. Germline loops: CDR1 KGHSH, CDR2 LQKENI. The germline V and J ends were trimmed by 1 base and 3 bases, with 12 bases remaining between them. CDR3 sequence (DNA): TGTGCCAGCTCACCACGGACACTACCAAAAGAGACCCAGTACTTC. It encodes CASSPRTLPKETQYF.

This chain uses TRBV9 with TRBJ2-6; TRBD1 is a possible D gene (5 bases). Trimming removed 0 bases from V and 0 bases from J, with 13 bases in between. CDR1 is SGDLS, CDR2 YYNGEE, per germline. This CDR3 has 18 residues. CDR3 DNA sequence: TGTGCCAGCAGCGTAGCGAGTAGGGGCCTCTCTGGGGCCAACGTCCTGACTTTC. It translates to CASSVASRGLSGANVLTF. Using reference TRBV9 and TRBJ2-6 for the parts outside the CDR3, the full variable domain is DSGVTQTPKHLITATGQRVTLRCSPRSGDLSVYWYQQSLDQGLQFLIQYYNGEERAKGNILERFSAQQFPDLHSELNLSSLELGDSALYFCASSVASRGLSGANVLTFGAGSRLTVL.

CDR3 nucleotide sequence: TGTGCCAGCAGCGTAGTAGGAGGGAGCGGGGAGCTGTTTTTT. It codes for CASSVVGGSGELFF. The chain couples TRBV9 to TRBJ2-2; a possible D gene is TRBD2 (6 bases). The ends were cut back, 0 bases at V and 7 bases at J, with 10 bases in the middle. Germline CDR1 is SGDLS and CDR2 is YYNGEE. The CDR3 runs to 14 residues.

The rearrangement uses TRBV7-8 and TRBJ2-1; TRBD2 matches at 11 bases. This CDR3 has 14 residues. Looked up from germline, CDR1 is SGHVS and CDR2 is FQNEAQ. V shed 6 bases and J 9 bases; nucleotides not matched to a gene: 7. This chain's CDR3 is CASRFGTSGTEQFF. For the CDR3, the DNA is TGTGCCAGCAGGTTCGGGACTAGCGGAACTGAGCAGTTCTTC.

The chain recombines TRBV7-2 with TRBJ1-1, with D tentatively TRBD1 (6 bases). V was shortened by 3 bases and J by 11 bases, with 13 bases between the two germline ends. CDR1 and CDR2 (germline): SGHTA, FQGNSA. The length of the CDR3 is 12 residues. The CDR3 reads CASSFSGAGAFF. The CDR3, as DNA: TGTGCCAGCAGCTTCTCAGGGGCGGGCGCTTTCTTT.

This rearrangement joins TRBV4-2 to TRBJ2-3; 7 bases agree with TRBD2. The CDR3 spans 18 residues. CDR1 and CDR2 (germline): LGHNA, YNFKEQ. J lost 4 bases, V lost 3 bases, and 16 bases had no gene match. Here the CDR3 DNA reads TGTGCCAGCAGCCAGCCCCCCGGGCGGGAGATCGGCGCAGATACGCAGTATTTT. This gives the protein CASSQPPGREIGADTQYF.

The chain uses TRBV25-1 and TRBJ2-7; D is undetermined. Germline CDR1 is MGHDK and CDR2 is SYGVNS. V lost 1 base to trimming and J lost 2 bases, with 6 bases between them. The CDR3 totals 13 residues. CDR3 residues: CASSESGAYEQYF. The CDR3 DNA follows: TGTGCCAGCAGTGAATCGGGTGCCTACGAGCAGTACTTC.

This clone came up a few times. The chain has TRBV5-1 and TRBJ2-7, with 9 nucleotides matching TRBD1. Germline trimming cut 4 bases from V and 3 bases from J; bases unmatched to any gene: 11. CDR3 length equals 16 residues. CDR1 is SGHRS and CDR2 is YFSETQ in the germline V gene. This CDR3 reads CASSPPGTGSIYEQYF. The CDR3 DNA reads as TGCGCCAGCAGCCCACCCGGGACAGGGTCCATCTACGAGCAGTACTTC.

The V call is TRBV15, the J call TRBJ2-7, with TRBD1 matching 8 bases. J was trimmed by 3 bases and V by 1 base; bases with no gene match: 5. Looked up from germline, CDR1 is LNHNV and CDR2 is YYDKDF (reference sequence). The CDR3 has 15 residues. This CDR3 reads CATSRGGTGIYEQYF. CDR3 nucleotide sequence: TGTGCCACCAGCAGAGGAGGGACAGGTATCTACGAGCAGTACTTC.

The CDR3: CASSRQGWSYEQYF. CDR3 sequence (DNA): TGTGCCAGTAGCAGACAGGGTTGGTCCTACGAGCAGTACTTC. This chain joins TRBV19 and TRBJ2-7; 7 bases agree with TRBD1. This CDR3 region has 14 residues. CDR1 and CDR2 from the germline V gene are LNHDA and SQIVND (reference sequence). J gave up 1 base and V 6 bases, and 6 bases lay outside the gene matches.

The J gene is TRBJ1-2, the V gene TRBV19; D is possibly TRBD1 (6 bases). The CDR3 sequence is 13 residues long. The germline V gene has CDR1 LNHDA and CDR2 SQIVND (reference sequence). V was cut by 4 bases and J by 7 bases, with 13 bases left in between. CDR3 sequence reads: CASSTDRNTGYTF. DNA for the CDR3: TGTGCCAGTAGTACTGACAGGAATACTGGCTACACCTTC.

V gene TRBV6-1 combines with J gene TRBJ2-7, with 8 nucleotides matching TRBD2. V lost 6 bases and J lost 11; bases outside the gene matches: 6. In germline, CDR1 is MNHNS, CDR2 SASEGT. This CDR3 region has 11 residues. This CDR3 is CASSDSGEEYF. For the CDR3, the DNA is TGTGCCAGCAGCGATAGCGGGGAGGAGTACTTC.

CDR3 residues: CASSAQTGVEETQYF. The CDR3 nucleotides are TGTGCCAGCAGCGCTCAAACAGGGGTGGAAGAGACCCAGTACTTC. This chain connects TRBV7-3 to TRBJ2-5; the match to TRBD1 covers 7 bases. Germline lookup yields CDR1 SGHTA and CDR2 FQGTGA. CDR3 length equals 15 residues. The junction had 9 bases not matched to a gene; V was cut back by 5 bases and J by 3 bases.

This chain connects TRBV4-1 to TRBJ2-3; D possibly corresponds to TRBD1 (5 bases). Germline V CDR1 and CDR2: MGHRA, YSYEKL. This CDR3 is 16 amino acids long. V was cut by 4 bases and J by 3 bases, with 17 bases left in between. The CDR3 reads CASSPGFRQYTDTQYF. For the CDR3, the DNA is TGCGCCAGCAGCCCCGGTTTCCGACAGTATACAGATACGCAGTATTTT.

The chain combines TRBV27 with TRBJ1-1; weak D call: TRBD1 (5 bases). The CDR3 runs to 16 residues. Trimming cost V 6 bases and J 1 base, with 18 bases left between them. Germline CDR1 is MNHEY and CDR2 is SMNVEV (reference sequence). The chain's CDR3 is CASRSVGGRGNTEAFF. The DNA for the CDR3 is TGTGCCAGCAGGTCGGTCGGGGGGAGGGGGAACACTGAAGCTTTCTTT.